What follows is one T cell receptor beta chain and its context. This entry is derived from a study of blood T cell repertoires in COVID-19. Study-level information: The study counted Cohort 3 donors as recovered given two negative PCRs, clearance, or symptom resolution. Specimens from acute and convalescent COVID-19 originated in the United States, Italy and Spain.

CDR3 length: 14 amino acids. Looked up from germline, CDR1 is SGHAT and CDR2 is FQNNGV. V shed 5 bases and J 2 bases; nucleotides not matched to a gene: 3. In the authors' workflow: Counts of nucleated cells, estimated from reference gene primer amplification, were obtained. Here immunoSEQ multiplex PCR was the method, and the copy in TCRdb shows in-frame clones only, minus some. The DNA gave D and trimming, while V, J and clone size come from that table. Of about 270,000 clones in the sample, 88% were seen once. Input material: PBMCs or T cells enriched from blood (not recorded which). This TCR was recovered from a woman aged 60-70 years in a cohort exposed to, infected with or recovered from COVID-19 (not recorded which). V is TRBV11-2 and J is TRBJ1-2, with 9 bases matching TRBD1. This CDR3 reads CASSPGTGNYGYTF. The CDR3 DNA reads TGTGCCAGCAGCCCCGGGACAGGGAACTATGGCTACACCTTC.